The present entry profiles one TCR beta chain with its context. Antigen unknown. Generated by immunoSEQ multiplex PCR, the TCRdb table keeps only in-frame clones and is missing some. The data contain 30,000 or so clones, more than 85% of them singletons. This entry is derived from a study of T cells in localized non-small cell lung cancer. Study-wide points: Compared with tumor, uninvolved adjacent lung displayed greater T cell clonality, ranking highest overall.

CDR1 SGHAT and CDR2 FQDESV come from the germline V gene (reference sequence). The CDR3 is 15 residues long. V was trimmed by 2 bases and J by 4 bases, leaving 11 bases between them. The sample consisted of peripheral blood, taken before any cancer treatment. This chain links TRBV11-1 with TRBJ1-4; D not certain. This TCR derives from an older female donor with stage I lung adenocarcinoma. CDR3 in amino acids: CASSLRGEVNEKLFF. CDR3 coding DNA: TGTGCCAGCAGCTTACGGGGAGAGGTTAATGAAAAACTGTTTTTT. Drawing the rest from reference TRBV11-1 and TRBJ1-4, the complete variable domain is EAEVAQSPRYKITEKSQAVAFWCDPISGHATLYWYRQILGQGPELLVQFQDESVVDDSQLPKDRFSAERLKGVDSTLKIQPAELGDSAMYLCASSLRGEVNEKLFFGSGTQLSVL.